This T cell receptor beta chain was identified during a study of blood T cells in healthy people across ages. As for the study in general: Template switching captured about one barcoded beta molecule per two T cells. Study conclusions and caveats: Fewer expanded clones and more diversity marked long-lived versus aged donors.

The CDR3 runs 14 residues. Trimming removed 1 base at V and 12 bases at J, with 18 bases between. From germline, CDR1 is SGHTA and CDR2 FQGNSA. A sample-barcoded 5' primer and a J-beta primer mix were used in a second PCR of about 6 to 12 cycles. Samples each returned at least 3 million CDR3-containing paired-end reads. TCRdb analysed the 5' RACE reads with MiXCR anew, one entry per CDR3 protein. The sample consists of about 1.1 million distinct CDR3 sequences, more than 30% of them appearing once. In regard to this clonotype: Its specificity is not known.

This sequence joins TRBV7-2 and TRBJ2-5; D call uncertain. The sample comprised blood. The source is a man aged 18 to 30 in good health. The CDR3 region is CASSLVRYAEHKYF. The CDR3 DNA reads as TGTGCCAGCAGCTTAGTTCGGTATGCGGAGCACAAGTACTTC.